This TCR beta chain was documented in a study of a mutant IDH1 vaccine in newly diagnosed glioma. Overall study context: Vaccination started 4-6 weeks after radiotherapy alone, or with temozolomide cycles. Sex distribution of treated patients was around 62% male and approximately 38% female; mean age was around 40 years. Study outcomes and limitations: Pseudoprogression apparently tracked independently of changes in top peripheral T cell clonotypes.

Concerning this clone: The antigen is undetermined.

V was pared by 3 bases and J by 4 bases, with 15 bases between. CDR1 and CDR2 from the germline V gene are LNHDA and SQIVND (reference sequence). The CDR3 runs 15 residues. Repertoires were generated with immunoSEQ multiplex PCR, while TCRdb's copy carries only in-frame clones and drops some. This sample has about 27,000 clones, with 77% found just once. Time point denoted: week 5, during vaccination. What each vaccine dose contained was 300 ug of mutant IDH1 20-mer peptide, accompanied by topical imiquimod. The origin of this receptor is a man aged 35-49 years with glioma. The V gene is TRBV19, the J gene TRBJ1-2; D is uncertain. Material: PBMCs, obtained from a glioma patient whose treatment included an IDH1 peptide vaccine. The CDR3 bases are TGTGCCAGTAGTATCTCTGCGGTCGCGGGCTATGGCTACACCTTC. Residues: CASSISAVAGYGYTF. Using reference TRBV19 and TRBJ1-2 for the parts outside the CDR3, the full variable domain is DGGITQSPKYLFRKEGQNVTLSCEQNLNHDAMYWYRQDPGQGLRLIYYSQIVNDFQKGDIAEGYSVSREKKESFPLTVTSAQKNPTAFYLCASSISAVAGYGYTFGSGTRLTVV.